These 32 T cell receptor beta chains were sequenced from one sample in a study of spatial heterogeneity in lung cancer. TCRdb recomputed calls from the 5' RACE reads with MiXCR, one row per CDR3 protein. The sample lists roughly 120,000 distinct CDR3 sequences, 9% to 15% seen once, with approximately 16% in the top ten. Stated time point: blood at routine non-recurrence follow-up after resection. Extraction of whole RNA from tumor, nontumor lung or frozen PBMC preceded unsorted sequencing. The specimen was PBMCs, collected at follow-up. Receptor source: a male donor with early-stage non-small cell lung cancer.

In its sample, this clonotype was seen a few times. The CDR3 DNA sequence: TGTGCCAGCAGCTTGGGAGGGACCTCCGGTCAGCCCCAGCATTTT. Translated: CASSLGGTSGQPQHF. V usage is TRBV5-4 and J usage is TRBJ1-5, with TRBD1 as a possible D gene (5 bases). The germline gives CDR1 SGHNT, CDR2 YYREEE (reference sequence). V was pared by 0 bases and J by 6 bases, with 13 bases between. The CDR3 contains 15 residues.

This clonotype was seen many times. CDR3: CSVEKGQGYEQYF. The CDR3 DNA sequence: TGCAGCGTCGAAAAAGGACAGGGTTACGAGCAGTACTTC. The chain has TRBV29-1 and TRBJ2-7; 8 bases agree with TRBD1. This CDR3 has 13 residues. Germline CDR1 SQVTM, CDR2 ANQGSEA. V gave up 6 bases and J gave up 4 bases; unmatched junction bases: 8.

V gene TRBV27 combines with J gene TRBJ1-5, with TRBD1 identical over 10 bases. V lost 6 bases, J lost 4 bases, and 9 bases stayed unmatched. The CDR3 is 16 amino acids. Per the germline V gene, CDR1 is MNHEY and CDR2 is SMNVEV (reference sequence). CDR3 residues: CASRVSGTGENQPQHF. The CDR3 DNA reads as TGTGCCAGCAGAGTTTCAGGGACAGGGGAAAATCAGCCCCAGCATTTT.

Only a few counts were recorded for this clonotype. The rearrangement uses TRBV11-2 and TRBJ2-7, with a tentative D call TRBD1 (6 bases). CDR1 and CDR2 from the germline V gene are SGHAT and FQNNGV. This CDR3 spans 15 amino acids. V lost 6 bases to trimming and J lost 0 bases, with 15 bases between them. The CDR3 sequence: CASRISTGFSYEQYF. The CDR3 DNA reads as TGTGCCAGCAGGATTTCGACAGGCTTCTCCTACGAGCAGTACTTC.

This clonotype was observed at least ten times. The chain is built from TRBV20-1 and TRBJ2-4; 13 nucleotides line up with TRBD2. Germline V CDR1 and CDR2: DFQATT, SNEGSKA (reference sequence). This CDR3 has 14 residues. The V and J ends lost 6 bases and 10 bases, in that order; junction bases with no gene match: 9. This CDR3 reads CSAKTTSGGEIQYF. The CDR3 region has the DNA TGCAGTGCAAAGACTACTAGCGGGGGGGAGATTCAGTACTTC.

The V call is TRBV5-6, the J call TRBJ2-3; the D gene is possibly TRBD1 (6 bases). V lost 0 bases, J lost 3 bases, and 8 bases lay in between. The CDR3 contains 14 residues. CDR1 is SGHDT, CDR2 YYEEEE, per germline. The CDR3, as DNA: TGTGCCAGCAGCTTGGAACAGGGAACAGATACGCAGTATTTT. Protein product: CASSLEQGTDTQYF.

This rearrangement joins TRBV28 to TRBJ2-5, with 8 bases matching TRBD1. After removal of 6 bases from V and 2 bases from J, the junction contained 14 bases not matched to a gene. Germline V lookup: CDR1 MDHEN, CDR2 SYDVKM. The CDR3 spans 17 residues. DNA for the CDR3: TGTGCCAGCAGAAAAGGGTCTCAGGGGGCGTTACAAGAGACCCAGTACTTC. It codes for CASRKGSQGALQETQYF.

This clonotype has a count of ten or more. V usage is TRBV6-5 and J usage is TRBJ1-2; 9 nucleotides align to TRBD1. V was pared by 5 bases and J by 4 bases, with 8 bases of the junction left unmatched. Germline V gene sequence: CDR1 MNHEY, CDR2 SVGAGI. This CDR3 has 15 residues. CDR3 amino acids: CASSIRDRVGYGYTF. The CDR3 bases are TGTGCCAGCAGTATCCGGGACAGGGTCGGCTATGGCTACACCTTC.

This clonotype has a handful of counts. The chain employs TRBV4-3 and TRBJ1-2; TRBD1 is a possible D gene (6 bases). Germline CDR1 LGHNA, CDR2 YSLEER. V lost 0 bases and J 4 bases, leaving 9 bases between the germline ends. The CDR3 has 14 residues. CDR3 protein: CASSQDRQVYGYTF. CDR3 coding DNA: TGCGCCAGCAGCCAAGATCGACAGGTCTATGGCTACACCTTC.

This chain joins TRBV12-3 or TRBV12-4 and TRBJ1-5, with D possibly TRBD1 on 5 matching bases. The length of the CDR3 is 17 residues. V lost 1 base, J lost 4 bases, and 17 bases lay in between. This chain's CDR3 is CASSLEGEGIWNQPQHF. The CDR3 region has the DNA TGTGCCAGCAGTTTAGAAGGGGAGGGTATATGGAATCAGCCCCAGCATTTT.

This chain joins TRBV18 and TRBJ2-7; possibly TRBD2 for D (5 bases). Deletions cut 0 bases from V and 0 bases from J, with 6 bases between. Germline V gives CDR1 KGHSH, CDR2 LQKENI. This CDR3 has 14 residues. DNA for the CDR3: TGTGCCAGCTCACCACCGGGAGTCTCCTACGAGCAGTACTTC. Its translation is CASSPPGVSYEQYF.

In this sample, this clonotype turned up many times. J is TRBJ2-2 and V is TRBV5-6; no clear D gene. The germline CDR1 and CDR2 sequences are SGHDT and YYEEEE. V was clipped by 2 bases and J by 4 bases, with 6 bases between them. There are 13 residues in the CDR3. The DNA of the CDR3 is TGTGCCAGCAGCTTAGTTGCCACCGGGGAGCTGTTTTTT. The encoded protein is CASSLVATGELFF.

This clonotype was seen a few times. This rearrangement joins TRBV19 to TRBJ2-1; TRBD1 agrees at 8 bases. The CDR3 has 15 residues. CDR1 LNHDA and CDR2 SQIVND come from the germline V gene (reference sequence). V gave up 9 bases and J gave up 3 bases; unmatched junction bases: 10. The CDR3 DNA reads TGTGCCAGCACTGACCGACAGGGGATCTACAATGAGCAGTTCTTC. Translating it yields CASTDRQGIYNEQFF.

This clonotype showed up just a few times. The CDR3 DNA is TGTGCCAGCAGTCCATCAGGGTTTTTAGCCAAAAACATTCAGTACTTC. This gives the protein CASSPSGFLAKNIQYF. V and J are TRBV28 and TRBJ2-4, with D possibly TRBD1 on 5 matching bases. Germline CDR1 is MDHEN and CDR2 is SYDVKM. The CDR3 is 16 residues long. Trimming removed 5 bases at V and 0 bases at J, with 14 bases between.

The chain carries TRBV29-1 and TRBJ2-3; 11 bases fit TRBD1. The CDR3 runs 13 residues. J lost 7 bases, V lost 4 bases, and 4 bases had no gene match. From germline, CDR1 is SQVTM and CDR2 ANQGSEA. The CDR3, as DNA: TGCAGCGTTGTCCGGGACAGGGGGAATACGCAGTATTTT. Translation: CSVVRDRGNTQYF.

In this sample, this clonotype turned up many times. The genes are TRBV4-3 and TRBJ2-5, with 7 bases fitting TRBD2. The V and J ends lost 0 bases and 1 base, in that order; junction bases with no gene match: 2. The length of the CDR3 is 15 residues. Germline V CDR1 and CDR2: LGHNA, YSLEER. The CDR3 bases are TGCGCCAGCAGCCAAGATGGGAGGGGCCAAGAGACCCAGTACTTC. Protein product: CASSQDGRGQETQYF.

The sample holds a few counts of this clonotype. This CDR3 is CASRSSGGASYEQYF. The CDR3 DNA is TGTGCCAGCAGGAGTAGCGGGGGGGCATCCTACGAGCAGTACTTC. The chain joins TRBV12-3 or TRBV12-4 to TRBJ2-7, with 11 bases that match TRBD2. Trimming removed 6 bases from V and 1 base from J; junction bases left unmatched: 5. The CDR3 has 15 residues.

This clonotype was recorded at least ten times. V usage is TRBV2 and J usage is TRBJ1-5; D is uncertain. V lost 5 bases and J lost 5, with 16 bases in between. The length of the CDR3 is 15 residues. Germline lookup yields CDR1 SNHLY and CDR2 FYNNEI. This CDR3 reads CASSLARVGYQPQHF. CDR3 nucleotide sequence: TGTGCCAGCAGTCTAGCGCGAGTGGGATATCAGCCCCAGCATTTT.

This clonotype has at least ten counts. The V call is TRBV21-1, the J call TRBJ2-2; the table's D call of TRBD1 was not tested on the DNA. TRBV21-1 has pseudogene status. There are 16 residues in the CDR3. The chain's CDR3 is CASSARTGEDTGELFF. For the CDR3, the DNA is TGTGCCAGCAGCGCCCGGACAGGGGAAGACACCGGGGAGCTGTTTTTT.

The V call is TRBV5-6, the J call TRBJ1-4; no clear D. Trimming stripped 2 bases from V and 1 base from J, with 6 bases between. The germline V gene encodes CDR1 SGHDT and CDR2 YYEEEE. The CDR3 covers 14 residues. The DNA of the CDR3 is TGTGCCAGCAGCTTTTTGGGAACTAATGAAAAACTGTTTTTT. Translation gives CASSFLGTNEKLFF.

This clonotype showed up many times. This chain links TRBV19 with TRBJ1-5, with D tentatively TRBD1 (6 bases). From germline, CDR1 is LNHDA and CDR2 SQIVND (reference sequence). CDR3 length equals 15 residues. Trimming took off 4 bases at V and 5 bases at J, with 15 bases between the two ends. CDR3 nucleotides: TGTGCCAGTAGTACCGTACAGGGATTATATCAGCCCCAGCATTTT. This gives the protein CASSTVQGLYQPQHF.

This clonotype has just a few counts. The chain couples TRBV7-2 to TRBJ1-5; D not certain. This CDR3 spans 15 amino acids. Germline V lookup: CDR1 SGHTA, CDR2 FQGNSA. Trimming took 0 bases from V and 4 from J, leaving 10 bases between them. The CDR3: CASSLARQINQPQHF. CDR3 DNA: TGTGCCAGCAGCTTAGCGAGGCAAATAAATCAGCCCCAGCATTTT.

This clonotype was counted only a few times. V and J are TRBV20-1 and TRBJ1-4, with D possibly being TRBD1 (5 bases). Germline loops: CDR1 DFQATT, CDR2 SNEGSKA (reference sequence). This CDR3 contains 14 residues. V gave up 0 bases and J gave up 4 bases, with 9 bases separating them. The CDR3 sequence is CSARETAINEKLFF. CDR3 sequence (DNA): TGCAGTGCTAGAGAGACAGCCATTAATGAAAAACTGTTTTTT.

The CDR3 DNA sequence: TGTGCCAGCAGCTCGACAGGAGTTAATGAAAAACTGTTTTTT. Amino acid sequence: CASSSTGVNEKLFF. The V gene is TRBV28, the J gene TRBJ1-4, with D possibly TRBD1 on 6 matching bases. The V end was cut by 6 bases, the J end by 4 bases, with 12 bases between. In germline, CDR1 is MDHEN, CDR2 SYDVKM. The CDR3 has 14 amino acids.

This clonotype was seen a handful of times. The V gene is TRBV5-1, the J gene TRBJ2-5, with a tentative D call TRBD2 (5 bases). V was pared by 0 bases and J by 2 bases, with 11 bases between. Germline assignment: CDR1 SGHRS and CDR2 YFSETQ. This CDR3 spans 15 amino acids. CDR3 sequence reads: CASSLAGRGQETQYF. The CDR3 bases are TGCGCCAGCAGCTTGGCCGGACGGGGTCAAGAGACCCAGTACTTC.

Many counts were recorded for this clonotype. The rearrangement joins TRBV7-9 to TRBJ1-4; weak D call: TRBD1 (5 bases). Germline CDR1 SEHNR, CDR2 FQNEAQ (reference sequence). V shed 4 bases and J shed 3 bases, with 12 bases lying between them. The length of the CDR3 is 15 residues. The CDR3 region has the DNA TGTGCCAGCAGCTCGCCGGCAGGGTCTAATGAAAAACTGTTTTTT. Residues: CASSSPAGSNEKLFF.

This clonotype was found a few times. This chain links TRBV27 with TRBJ2-1; 7 bases map to TRBD2. V dropped 8 bases and J dropped 6; count of bases not matched to a gene: 13. This CDR3 is 15 amino acids long. Germline V gene sequence: CDR1 MNHEY, CDR2 SMNVEV (reference sequence). The CDR3 sequence is CASASGAANSNEQFF. The CDR3 nucleotides read TGTGCCAGCGCCAGCGGGGCAGCTAATAGCAATGAGCAGTTCTTC.

The chain links TRBV19 to TRBJ2-5; no clear D. The V end was cut by 2 bases, the J end by 2 bases, with 3 bases between. CDR1 LNHDA and CDR2 SQIVND come from the germline V gene (reference sequence). The CDR3 covers 12 residues. CDR3 residues: CASSIRQETQYF. The DNA for the CDR3 is TGTGCCAGTAGTATAAGGCAAGAGACCCAGTACTTC.

The chain carries TRBV5-1 and TRBJ2-5; 15 bases fit TRBD2. With 4 bases clipped from V and 2 bases from J, the junction kept 3 bases outside the gene matches. The germline V gene encodes CDR1 SGHRS and CDR2 YFSETQ. The CDR3 runs 16 residues. The CDR3 DNA is TGCGCCAGCAGCGCTGGGACTAGCGGGGGGCAAGAGACCCAGTACTTC. Translation gives CASSAGTSGGQETQYF.

This clonotype was seen a few times. This rearrangement joins TRBV5-1 to TRBJ2-3, with 8 positions matching TRBD1. In germline, CDR1 is SGHRS, CDR2 YFSETQ. CDR3 length: 16 amino acids. V trimming: 0 bases; J trimming: 2 bases; junction bases outside the gene matches: 5. DNA for the CDR3: TGCGCCAGCAGCTTGGTTTACAGGGGGAACACAGATACGCAGTATTTT. The encoded protein is CASSLVYRGNTDTQYF.

The J gene is TRBJ2-3, the V gene TRBV7-2; TRBD2 matches at 8 bases. This CDR3 is 15 amino acids long. From germline, CDR1 is SGHTA and CDR2 FQGNSA. J gave up 4 bases and V 0 bases, and 3 bases lay outside the gene matches. CDR3 sequence: CASSLASGGADTQYF. The CDR3 DNA reads as TGTGCCAGCAGCTTAGCGAGCGGGGGAGCAGATACGCAGTATTTT.

In this sample, this clonotype turned up a few times. The chain employs TRBV3-1 and TRBJ2-2, with TRBD1 as a possible D gene (6 bases). Germline CDR1 and CDR2: LGHDT and YNNKEL (reference sequence). Trimming stripped 5 bases from V and 0 bases from J, with 13 bases between. This CDR3 region has 16 residues. The CDR3 DNA sequence: TGTGCCAGCAGCTATACAGGGCCCACGAACACCGGGGAGCTGTTTTTT. It translates to CASSYTGPTNTGELFF.